One and the same sample provided the 13 T cell receptor beta chains below, sequenced in a study of cytomegalovirus exposure and HLA in healthy donors (TCRdb year 2017). Receptors were amplified or captured by the immunoSEQ multiplex PCR assay. Entries here come from immuneACCESS through TCRdb and include only in-frame sequences with V and J called. Some clones fail to appear in such tables; in the studies checked, an unresolved V gene covers under half of the shortfall, and the cause of the remainder is unknown. This sample lists over 200,000 clones; around four fifths were detected once. About an eighth of the sample comes from the top ten. Sequenced: PBMCs. The receptors were sampled from a woman in her 30s in good health and CMV-seropositive.

This rearrangement joins TRBV7-2 to TRBJ2-7; TRBD2 matches at 11 bases. Trimming took 0 bases from V and 4 from J; bases not matched to a gene: 5. Germline lookup yields CDR1 SGHTA and CDR2 FQGNSA. This CDR3 is 16 amino acids long. The DNA for the CDR3 is TGTGCCAGCAGCTTAGCGTGGCTAGCGGGGGGATACGAGCAGTACTTC. Residues: CASSLAWLAGGYEQYF.

This chain links TRBV27 with TRBJ2-6, with D perhaps matching TRBD1 (6 bases). The CDR3 spans 15 residues. Germline V CDR1 and CDR2: MNHEY, SMNVEV (reference sequence). The V end was cut by 4 bases, the J end by 1 base, with 8 bases between. DNA for the CDR3: TGTGCCAGCAGTTGGACAGTTTCTGGGGCCAACGTCCTGACTTTC. This encodes CASSWTVSGANVLTF.

This chain uses TRBV9 with TRBJ2-1; 10 bases agree with TRBD2. Looked up from germline, CDR1 is SGDLS and CDR2 is YYNGEE. J gave up 8 bases and V 0 bases, and 11 bases lay outside the gene matches. The CDR3 is 17 amino acids. The CDR3 DNA reads TGTGCCAGCAGCGTAGGAGGGGGACTAGCGAAGACGGATGAGCAGTTCTTC. It specifies CASSVGGGLAKTDEQFF.

The rearrangement joins TRBV7-9 to TRBJ2-1, with unresolved D. CDR1 is SEHNR and CDR2 is FQNEAQ in the germline V gene (reference sequence). V was cut by 2 bases and J by 5 bases, with 4 bases left in between. This CDR3 contains 12 residues. The CDR3 region is CASSLRDNEQFF. The CDR3 DNA is TGTGCCAGCAGCTTAAGGGACAATGAGCAGTTCTTC. The whole variable domain, filled in from reference TRBV7-9 and TRBJ2-1, reads DTGVSQNPRHKITKRGQNVTFRCDPISEHNRLYWYRQTLGQGPEFLTYFQNEAQLEKSRLLSDRFSAERPKGSFSTLEIQRTEQGDSAMYLCASSLRDNEQFFGPGTRLTVL.

V and J are TRBV27 and TRBJ2-7, with 8 bases matching TRBD1. V shed 6 bases, J shed 2 bases, and the junction held 15 bases outside the gene matches. CDR1 and CDR2 (germline): MNHEY, SMNVEV (reference sequence). CDR3 size: 17 residues. The DNA of the CDR3 is TGTGCCAGCAGCCGGATTCACCGGACAGGGAGCCCCTACGAGCAGTACTTC. The encoded protein is CASSRIHRTGSPYEQYF.

V gene TRBV7-2 combines with J gene TRBJ1-1; D remains ambiguous. V was shortened by 5 bases and J by 0 bases, with 10 bases between the two germline ends. CDR1 SGHTA and CDR2 FQGNSA come from the germline V gene. The CDR3 has 14 residues. In DNA, the CDR3 is TGTGCCAGCAGCCCCGGACGGATGAACACTGAAGCTTTCTTT. As protein: CASSPGRMNTEAFF.

This chain links TRBV28 with TRBJ2-3; no clear D gene. Germline V gene sequence: CDR1 MDHEN, CDR2 SYDVKM. V lost 5 bases to trimming and J lost 4 bases, with 7 bases between them. This CDR3 region has 12 residues. The CDR3 loop is CASSPEADTQYF. The CDR3 DNA follows: TGTGCCAGCAGTCCCGAGGCAGATACGCAGTATTTT.

The chain has TRBV9 and TRBJ2-1; no reliable D call. This CDR3 has 11 residues. Trimming pared 3 bases from V and 9 bases from J, leaving 7 bases between. Looked up from germline, CDR1 is SGDLS and CDR2 is YYNGEE. CDR3 DNA sequence: TGTGCCAGCAGCGCCGTCGGTGAGCAGTTCTTC. Encoded protein: CASSAVGEQFF.

This sequence joins TRBV2 and TRBJ2-7, with TRBD2 identical over 7 bases. Germline V CDR1 and CDR2: SNHLY, FYNNEI. Unmatched junction bases numbered 3, after V lost 4 bases and J lost 0 bases. This CDR3 region has 14 residues. CDR3 protein: CASSASGASYEQYF. The CDR3 bases are TGTGCCAGCAGTGCTAGCGGAGCCTCCTACGAGCAGTACTTC.

This sequence joins TRBV10-1 and TRBJ1-1; D remains unclear. The CDR3 covers 8 residues. CDR1 and CDR2 from the germline V gene are WNHNN and SYGVQD (reference sequence). The CDR3 protein is CAHGETFF. The CDR3 DNA reads as TGCGCACATGGGGAAACTTTCTTT.

The CDR3 sequence: CASSRRELPYEQYF. The CDR3 DNA is TGTGCCAGCAGTCGTCGGGAGCTCCCCTACGAGCAGTACTTC. The rearrangement joins TRBV7-2 to TRBJ2-7, with D maybe TRBD2 (6 bases). The CDR3 totals 14 residues. The germline CDR1 and CDR2 sequences are SGHTA and FQGNSA. The V and J ends lost 6 bases and 2 bases respectively, with 14 bases between them.

This clone came up once. This chain connects TRBV6-6 to TRBJ2-1, with TRBD1 matching over 8 bases. This CDR3 region has 14 residues. Per the germline V gene, CDR1 is MNHNY and CDR2 is SVGAGI (reference sequence). V lost 6 bases, J lost 4 bases, and 5 bases stayed unmatched. The CDR3 loop reads CASSKQGEYNEQFF. CDR3 DNA sequence: TGTGCCAGCAGCAAACAGGGGGAATACAATGAGCAGTTCTTC.

CDR3 in DNA: TGTGCCAGCAGCCCTAGCGGGACAACGCAGTATTTT. Its translation is CASSPSGTTQYF. This chain connects TRBV9 to TRBJ2-3; TRBD2 aligns across 9 bases. The CDR3 totals 12 residues. Trimming removed 4 bases from V and 9 bases from J; junction bases left unmatched: 3. Germline assignment: CDR1 SGDLS and CDR2 YYNGEE.